A single sample is the source of the 17 T cell receptor beta chains below, sequenced in a study of T cell responses to AZD1222 COVID-19 vaccine. Using immunoSEQ multiplex PCR, the repertoire was profiled, and TCRdb retains in-frame clones only, with some absent. The sample lists approximately 98,000 clones; 85% to 90% were seen once. Material: peripheral blood, obtained on day 0 of AZD1222 vaccination. The receptors here all came from an adult in good health.

Concerning this clone: The sample has other DNA sequences that encode this CDR3 too. The V gene is TRBV12-3 or TRBV12-4, the J gene TRBJ1-1, with no clear D. V was cut by 6 bases and J by 1 base, with 9 bases left in between. This CDR3 is built from 13 residues. CDR3 in amino acids: CASSLQENTEAFF. The CDR3 bases are TGTGCCAGCAGCCTCCAAGAGAACACTGAAGCTTTCTTT.

This clone has a handful of counts. The CDR3 here is CASSSTREDKKLFF. CDR3 nucleotide sequence: TGTGCCAGCAGTTCGACTCGGGAGGACAAAAAACTGTTTTTT. The chain combines TRBV6-5 with TRBJ1-4, with a possible D match to TRBD1 (5 bases). Germline CDR1 and CDR2: MNHEY and SVGAGI. Deletions cut 4 bases from V and 9 bases from J, with 15 bases between. The CDR3 has 14 amino acids.

This clone turned up a few times. The chain recombines TRBV29-1 with TRBJ2-3; 7 bases align to TRBD2. The CDR3 consists of 15 residues. CDR1 is SQVTM and CDR2 is ANQGSEA in the germline V gene. V was pared by 1 base and J by 3 bases, with 7 bases of the junction left unmatched. The CDR3 is CSVEGSRGGTDTQYF. DNA of the CDR3: TGCAGCGTTGAAGGGAGTCGGGGAGGGACAGATACGCAGTATTTT.

The genes are TRBV19 and TRBJ1-4; D might be TRBD1 (6 bases). The CDR3 length is 15 residues. CDR1 and CDR2 (germline): LNHDA, SQIVND (reference sequence). Trimming left V 4 bases short and J 6 bases short, with 15 bases between. This CDR3 is CASSTLQGMDEKLFF. The CDR3 DNA sequence: TGTGCCAGTAGTACTCTACAGGGAATGGATGAAAAACTGTTTTTT.

This chain joins TRBV6-5 and TRBJ2-7; TRBD1 or TRBD2 may be the D gene (5 bases each). The V and J ends lost 5 bases and 4 bases respectively, with 12 bases between them. Germline CDR1 MNHEY, CDR2 SVGAGI. The CDR3 runs to 13 residues. This CDR3 is CASSPPGRYEQYF. The CDR3, as DNA: TGTGCCAGCAGTCCCCCAGGGAGATACGAGCAGTACTTC.

The chain links TRBV28 to TRBJ1-2; tentative D call: TRBD1 (6 bases). Trimming left V 2 bases short and J 8 bases short, with 12 bases between. The germline gives CDR1 MDHEN, CDR2 SYDVKM. The CDR3 loop spans 13 amino acids. The CDR3 spells CASSLPQQGGYTF. In nucleotides, the CDR3 is TGTGCCAGCAGTTTACCTCAACAGGGCGGCTACACCTTC.

This chain joins TRBV7-9 and TRBJ1-1; a possible D gene is TRBD1 (6 bases). The V end lost 1 base, the J end lost 10 bases, and 7 bases lay between the germline ends. This CDR3 comprises 11 residues. Germline CDR1 is SEHNR and CDR2 is FQNEAQ (reference sequence). The CDR3 region has the DNA TGTGCCAGCAGCTTAGAGGGGGGAGCTTTCTTT. It codes for CASSLEGGAFF.

The rearrangement joins TRBV19 to TRBJ2-1; 8 nucleotides align to TRBD1. The CDR3 is 15 amino acids. Germline values: CDR1 LNHDA, CDR2 SQIVND (reference sequence). The trim removed 5 bases at V and 14 bases at J, leaving 17 bases unmatched. The CDR3 sequence: CASSPNVDRVSGKFF. CDR3 DNA: TGTGCCAGTAGTCCCAATGTGGACAGGGTGTCGGGTAAGTTCTTC. Supplemented by reference TRBV19 and TRBJ2-1, the full variable domain reads DGGITQSPKYLFRKEGQNVTLSCEQNLNHDAMYWYRQDPGQGLRLIYYSQIVNDFQKGDIAEGYSVSREKKESFPLTVTSAQKNPTAFYLCASSPNVDRVSGKFFGPGTRLTVL.

V and J are TRBV7-9 and TRBJ2-2; TRBD1 matches at 7 bases. The trim removed 1 base at V and 5 bases at J, leaving 1 base unmatched. Germline lookup yields CDR1 SEHNR and CDR2 FQNEAQ (reference sequence). The CDR3 is made up of 14 amino acids. The CDR3 sequence: CASSLEGATGELFF. The CDR3 region has the DNA TGTGCCAGCAGCTTAGAGGGGGCGACCGGGGAGCTGTTTTTT.

V usage is TRBV15 and J usage is TRBJ2-3; 15 bases are a match to TRBD2. CDR3 length: 17 residues. V lost 5 bases, J lost 4 bases, and 7 bases stayed unmatched. From germline, CDR1 is LNHNV and CDR2 YYDKDF (reference sequence). The CDR3 sequence is CATSGLRTSGGADTQYF. CDR3 in DNA: TGTGCCACCAGCGGGCTAAGGACTAGCGGGGGGGCAGATACGCAGTATTTT.

The chain has TRBV4-2 and TRBJ2-1; TRBD1 aligns across 8 bases. The V gene end was trimmed by 4 bases and the J gene end by 1 base; junction bases not matched to a gene: 12. The CDR3 covers 18 residues. The germline V gene has CDR1 LGHNA and CDR2 YNFKEQ. The CDR3 is CASSPGGQEYFSYNEQFF. The CDR3 DNA reads TGTGCCAGCAGCCCCGGGGGACAGGAATATTTTTCCTACAATGAGCAGTTCTTC.

The chain carries TRBV5-1 and TRBJ1-2; 10 nucleotides match TRBD1. V shed 1 base, J shed 4 bases, and the junction held 4 bases outside the gene matches. The germline V gene encodes CDR1 SGHRS and CDR2 YFSETQ. The CDR3 has 15 residues. CDR3 loop: CASSLQTGGLYGYTF. The CDR3 coding sequence is TGCGCCAGCAGCTTGCAGACAGGGGGCCTCTATGGCTACACCTTC.

A word on this clone: The identical CDR3 is also encoded by other nucleotide sequences in the sample. Here the CDR3 DNA reads TGTGCCAGCTCACCGGGGCAGAACACCGGGGAGCTGTTTTTT. Encoded protein: CASSPGQNTGELFF. This chain links TRBV18 with TRBJ2-2; weak D call: TRBD1 (5 bases). Trimming removed 3 bases from V and 1 base from J, with 6 bases in between. CDR1 and CDR2 (germline): KGHSH, LQKENI. The CDR3 length is 14 residues. Full variable domain (rest looked up from reference TRBV18 and TRBJ2-2): NAGVMQNPRHLVRRRGQEARLRCSPMKGHSHVYWYRQLPEEGLKFMVYLQKENIIDESGMPKERFSAEFPKEGPSILRIQQVVRGDSAAYFCASSPGQNTGELFFGEGSRLTVL.

CDR3 DNA sequence: TGTGCCAGCAGCCGGGACGGAATGATTGGAAACACCATATATTTT. Encoded protein: CASSRDGMIGNTIYF. The chain recombines TRBV7-2 with TRBJ1-3; possible D gene TRBD1, 5 bases. This CDR3 has 15 residues. CDR1 and CDR2 (germline): SGHTA, FQGNSA. V lost 5 bases and J lost 3, with 14 bases in between.

The chain joins TRBV15 to TRBJ1-5; D remains ambiguous. This CDR3 comprises 15 residues. Germline V gene sequence: CDR1 LNHNV, CDR2 YYDKDF (reference sequence). V was clipped by 2 bases and J by 7 bases, with 15 bases between them. The CDR3 spells CATSRPGFWAQPQHF. DNA for the CDR3: TGTGCCACCAGCAGACCAGGTTTCTGGGCCCAGCCCCAGCATTTT.

This chain uses TRBV10-3 with TRBJ1-4; the D is unclear. Trimming cost V 2 bases and J 8 bases, with 12 bases left between them. The CDR3 has 14 residues. Germline lookup yields CDR1 ENHRY and CDR2 SYGVKD. CDR3 coding DNA: TGTGCCATCAGTGAGGCCCCTGATGGGGAAAAACTGTTTTTT. It is translated as CAISEAPDGEKLFF.

The chain is built from TRBV10-3 and TRBJ1-3; no clear D gene. The CDR3 loop spans 16 amino acids. V was shortened by 0 bases and J by 10 bases, with 19 bases between the two germline ends. Germline CDR1 is ENHRY and CDR2 is SYGVKD. In nucleotides, the CDR3 is TGTGCCATCAGTGAGTCGACTTTGGGCAGGCAAAGAACCATATATTTT. Translating it yields CAISESTLGRQRTIYF.